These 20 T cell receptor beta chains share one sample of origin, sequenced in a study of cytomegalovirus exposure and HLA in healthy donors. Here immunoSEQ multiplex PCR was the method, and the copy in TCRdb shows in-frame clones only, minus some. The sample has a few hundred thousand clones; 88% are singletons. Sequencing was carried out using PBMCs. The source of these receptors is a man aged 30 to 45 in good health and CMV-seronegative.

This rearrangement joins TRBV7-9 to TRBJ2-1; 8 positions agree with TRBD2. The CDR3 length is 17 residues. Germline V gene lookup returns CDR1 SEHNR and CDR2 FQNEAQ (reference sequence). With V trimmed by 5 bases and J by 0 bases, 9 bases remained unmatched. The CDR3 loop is CASSRVPSGSSYNEQFF. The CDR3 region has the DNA TGTGCCAGCAGCCGGGTGCCAAGCGGGAGCTCCTACAATGAGCAGTTCTTC.

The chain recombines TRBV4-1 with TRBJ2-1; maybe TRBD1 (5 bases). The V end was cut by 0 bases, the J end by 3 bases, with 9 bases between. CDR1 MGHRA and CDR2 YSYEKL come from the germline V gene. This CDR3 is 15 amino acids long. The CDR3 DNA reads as TGCGCCAGCAGCCAAGACCCAGGGAACTACAATGAGCAGTTCTTC. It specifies CASSQDPGNYNEQFF.

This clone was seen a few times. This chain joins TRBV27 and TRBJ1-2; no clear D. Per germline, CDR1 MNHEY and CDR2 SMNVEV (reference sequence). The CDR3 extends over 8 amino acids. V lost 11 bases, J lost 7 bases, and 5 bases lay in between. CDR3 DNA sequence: TGTGCCTTCGGTGGCTACACCTTC. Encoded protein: CAFGGYTF.

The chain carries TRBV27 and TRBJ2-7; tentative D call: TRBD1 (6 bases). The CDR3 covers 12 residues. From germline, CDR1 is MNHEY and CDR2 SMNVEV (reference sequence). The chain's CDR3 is CTSGRGSYEQYF. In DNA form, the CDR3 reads TGTACGAGCGGCAGGGGCTCCTACGAGCAGTACTTC.

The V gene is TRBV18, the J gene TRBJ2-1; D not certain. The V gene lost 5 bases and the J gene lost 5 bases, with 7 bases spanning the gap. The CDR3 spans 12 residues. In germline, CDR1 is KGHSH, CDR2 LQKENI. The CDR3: CASSSGHNEQFF. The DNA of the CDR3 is TGTGCCAGCTCATCAGGCCACAATGAGCAGTTCTTC.

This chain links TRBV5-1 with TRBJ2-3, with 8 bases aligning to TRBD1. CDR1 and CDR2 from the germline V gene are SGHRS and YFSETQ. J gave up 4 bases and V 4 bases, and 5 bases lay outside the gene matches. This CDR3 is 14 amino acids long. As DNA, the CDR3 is TGCGCCAGCAGCCTACAGGGGGGTCCAGATACGCAGTATTTT. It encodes CASSLQGGPDTQYF.

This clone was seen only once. The DNA of the CDR3 is TGTGCCAGCAGCTTGGACATGCGGGGCGGGGAGCTGTTTTTT. This translates into CASSLDMRGGELFF. This chain links TRBV7-7 with TRBJ2-2, with a weak D call TRBD2 (6 bases). Between the trimmed V and J ends, which lost 3 bases and 7 bases, there was a span of 12 bases. Germline-derived CDR1 and CDR2 are SSHAT and FNYEAQ (reference sequence). The CDR3 is 14 amino acids. Full variable domain (remainder filled in from reference TRBV7-7 and TRBJ2-2): GAGVSQSPRYKVTKRGQDVTLRCDPISSHATLYWYQQALGQGPEFLTYFNYEAQPDKSGLPSDRFSAERPEGSISTLTIQRTEQRDSAMYRCASSLDMRGGELFFGEGSRLTVL.

The CDR3 DNA follows: TGTGCCAGCAGTTTTTCATCGGGAAGGAACACTGAAGCTTTCTTT. Amino acids: CASSFSSGRNTEAFF. The gene calls are TRBV27 and TRBJ1-1; D is undetermined. CDR3 length: 15 residues. Germline CDR1 reads MNHEY; CDR2 reads SMNVEV (reference sequence). Between the trimmed V and J ends, which lost 3 bases and 1 base, there was a span of 12 bases.

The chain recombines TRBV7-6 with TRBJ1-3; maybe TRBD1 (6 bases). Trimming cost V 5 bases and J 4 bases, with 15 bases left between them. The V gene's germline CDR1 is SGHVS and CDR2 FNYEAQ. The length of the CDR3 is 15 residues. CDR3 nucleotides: TGTGCCAGCAGCCAGGCGGGGGCGGTGGGAAACACCATATATTTT. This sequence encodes CASSQAGAVGNTIYF.

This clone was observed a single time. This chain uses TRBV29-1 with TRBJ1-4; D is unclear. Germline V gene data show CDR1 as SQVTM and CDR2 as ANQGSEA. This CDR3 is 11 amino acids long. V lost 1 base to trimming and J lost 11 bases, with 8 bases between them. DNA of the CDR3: TGCAGCGTTGAAGGGGCGGGGAAACTGTTTTTT. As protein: CSVEGAGKLFF.

In nucleotides, the CDR3 is TGTGCCAGCAGCCCAGGTCCGGGACAGGCTTCCTACGAGCAGTACTTC. This sequence encodes CASSPGPGQASYEQYF. V usage is TRBV5-6 and J usage is TRBJ2-7; 8 nucleotides match TRBD1. The CDR3 covers 16 residues. The trim removed 4 bases at V and 1 base at J, leaving 10 bases unmatched. Germline values: CDR1 SGHDT, CDR2 YYEEEE.

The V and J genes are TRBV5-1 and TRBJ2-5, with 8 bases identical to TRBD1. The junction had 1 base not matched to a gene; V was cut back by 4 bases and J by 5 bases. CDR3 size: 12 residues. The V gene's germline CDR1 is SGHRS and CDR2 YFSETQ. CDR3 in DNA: TGCGCCAGCAGCAGGGACAGGGAGACCCAGTACTTC. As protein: CASSRDRETQYF.

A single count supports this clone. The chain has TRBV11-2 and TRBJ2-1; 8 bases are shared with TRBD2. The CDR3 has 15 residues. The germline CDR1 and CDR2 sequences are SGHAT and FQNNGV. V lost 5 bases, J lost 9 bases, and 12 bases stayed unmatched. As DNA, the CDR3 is TGTGCCAGCAGCCAAGCGGGGGCCCCAATGGGTGAGCAGTTCTTC. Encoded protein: CASSQAGAPMGEQFF.

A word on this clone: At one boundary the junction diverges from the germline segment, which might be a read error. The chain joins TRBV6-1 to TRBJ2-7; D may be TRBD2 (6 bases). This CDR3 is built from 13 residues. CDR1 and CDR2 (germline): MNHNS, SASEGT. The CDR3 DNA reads TGTGCCAGCAGTGAGGTGGGGGTAGCGGTGGTCGCCTTC. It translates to CASSEVGVAVVAF.

DNA for the CDR3: TGTGCCAGCAGCAACAGGGCTAGCAATCAGCCCCAGCATTTT. It translates to CASSNRASNQPQHF. The rearrangement joins TRBV6-5 to TRBJ1-5; maybe TRBD1 (6 bases). Between the trimmed V and J ends, which lost 6 bases and 0 bases, there was a span of 9 bases. Germline CDR1 MNHEY, CDR2 SVGAGI. There are 14 residues in the CDR3.

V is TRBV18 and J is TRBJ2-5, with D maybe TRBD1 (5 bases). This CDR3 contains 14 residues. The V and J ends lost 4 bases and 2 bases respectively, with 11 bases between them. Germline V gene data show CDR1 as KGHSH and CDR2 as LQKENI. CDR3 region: CASSQGLGQETQYF. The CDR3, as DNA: TGTGCCAGCTCACAGGGGTTGGGACAAGAGACCCAGTACTTC.

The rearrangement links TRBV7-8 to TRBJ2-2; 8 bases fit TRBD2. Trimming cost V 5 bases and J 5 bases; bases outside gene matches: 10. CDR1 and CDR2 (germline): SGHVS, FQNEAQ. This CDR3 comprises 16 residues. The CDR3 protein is CASSRPLAGGTGELFF. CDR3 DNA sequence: TGTGCCAGCAGCCGGCCTCTAGCGGGTGGTACCGGGGAGCTGTTTTTT.

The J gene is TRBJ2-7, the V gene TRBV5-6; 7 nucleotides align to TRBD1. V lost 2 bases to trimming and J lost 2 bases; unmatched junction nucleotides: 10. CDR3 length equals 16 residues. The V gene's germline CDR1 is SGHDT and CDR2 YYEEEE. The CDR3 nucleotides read TGTGCCAGCAGCTTTGGAGGCTGGGACAGTGCCTACGAGCAGTACTTC. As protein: CASSFGGWDSAYEQYF.

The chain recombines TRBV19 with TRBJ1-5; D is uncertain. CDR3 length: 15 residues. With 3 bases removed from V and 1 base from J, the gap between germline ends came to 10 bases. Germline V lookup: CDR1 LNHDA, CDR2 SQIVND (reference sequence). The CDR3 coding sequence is TGTGCCAGTAGTATTGGTCAGGCAAGCAATCAGCCCCAGCATTTT. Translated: CASSIGQASNQPQHF.

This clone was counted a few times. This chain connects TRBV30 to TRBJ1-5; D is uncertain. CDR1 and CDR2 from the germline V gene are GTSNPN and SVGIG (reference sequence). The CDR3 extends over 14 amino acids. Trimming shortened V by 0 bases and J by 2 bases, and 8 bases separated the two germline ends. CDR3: CAWSVGVGNQPQHF. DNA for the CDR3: TGTGCCTGGAGTGTCGGAGTTGGCAATCAGCCCCAGCATTTT.